This T cell receptor beta chain originates from a study of blood T cell repertoires in COVID-19 (dated by TCRdb to 2018 to 2020). In terms of the full investigation: The collaborator samples originated in the United States, Italy and Spain and spanned the acute and convalescent phases of COVID-19. The material from the prospective study consisted of cDNA or gDNA derived from T cells, B-cell-depleted T cells, or PBMCs. Subjects who had been exposed to COVID-19, were actively infected with it, or had recovered from it provided the deeply sampled blood TCRbeta repertoires that made up the dataset. The repertoires were released in a freely available public database meant as a resource for research on the immune response to SARS-CoV-2. Samples were obtained from the ongoing ImmuneRACE study (first 160 participants) and from about 1,300 subjects provided by 6 global collaborators. A de-identified subject ID, COVID-19 status, age in years and sex were almost always included in the sample metadata. Where available, HLA class I and class II types were taken from metadata supplied by the sample provider and were not determined by assay-based typing.

Each collaborating institution followed its own protocols to collect whole blood in K2EDTA tubes. For TCRbeta analysis, collaborator samples were shipped as frozen whole blood, as isolated PBMCs, or as DNA extracted from either sample type. CDR1 and CDR2 are read off the germline V gene as ENHRY and SYGVKD. V ends up 3 bases short and J 5 bases short, with an unmatched junction base count of 5. Its CDR3 holds 14 amino acids, cysteine through phenylalanine. The kept DNA is CDR3 alone, 42 bases in frame from the first base. The immunoSEQ Assay, a bias-controlled multiplex PCR, was used to amplify TCRbeta CDR3 regions from genomic DNA. The source study handled its data this way. Within the assay, amplification of reference gene primers was used to estimate how many nucleated cells each sample contained. To quantify the absolute abundance of each unique TCRbeta CDR3 rearrangement, sequence reads were collapsed and filtered. Productive Simpson clonality was computed per sample as the square root of Simpson's diversity index over productive rearrangements. Here the immuneACCESS table is served through TCRdb, limited to in-frame sequences with V and J called. Missing clones are a known gap in these copies; in checked studies unresolved V genes cover under half, and the rest lacks a known reason. That table furnishes V, J and clone size, whereas the DNA furnished D and trimming. The sample table shows about 120,000 clones, and roughly 89% are seen once. Jointly, the top ten make up about 4.5% of the sample.

The full study reports these points: The quantity of clinical and demographic metadata differed by source and by participant and was supplied without curation.

Notes on this clone: The specificity of this receptor is unknown. No base-level quality is on record; no much larger clone is a single base apart.

The chain links TRBV10-3 with TRBJ2-7; TRBD2 agrees with 9 junctional bases. The sample was peripheral blood. This receptor was taken from a man aged 35 to 55 with acute or convalescent COVID-19. The nucleotide sequence is TGTGCCATCAGTGACCTTAGCGGGAGAGACGAGCAGTACTTC. This yields the protein CAISDLSGRDEQYF.